The rows below give T cell receptor beta chains drawn from one sample of a study of T cells in Graves' hyperthyroidism and ophthalmopathy. TCRdb itself ran the multiplex PCR reads through MiXCR, one entry per CDR3 protein. The sample shows about 46,000 distinct CDR3 sequences, approximately 50% of them seen only once. Sequencing was performed on peripheral blood or thyroid tissue (not recorded which). The source of these receptors is a woman in her forties or fifties with Graves' hyperthyroidism. Each CDR3 is given with its conserved first and last residue. D genes are given only for firm matches. Part of the rows lack a size; the others show once, few, many or a class for expanded clones.

clone_size	v_call	d_call	j_call	cdr3_aa
many	TRBV14	NA	TRBJ2-7	CASSQAYEQYF
many	TRBV4-2	TRBD1	TRBJ2-7	CASSKSRMGTGGLEQYF
NA	TRBV5-6	TRBD1	TRBJ2-6	CASSLSPGQGSGANVLTF
NA	TRBV29-1	NA	TRBJ1-1	CSVEERQPLNTEAFF
NA	TRBV29-1	NA	TRBJ1-2	CSVEATIGYTF
many	TRBV7-6	NA	TRBJ2-7	CASSAGRSSYEQYF
many	TRBV3-1	TRBD1	TRBJ2-6	CASSQPGQLLSGANVLTF
NA	TRBV7-2	NA	TRBJ2-7	CATSLGPSGHEQYF
many	TRBV4-2	TRBD2	TRBJ2-7	CASSQPGLAEVQQYF
few	TRBV15	TRBD1	TRBJ2-2	CATSRERTGQGYIANTGELFF
many	TRBV10-3	TRBD1	TRBJ1-1	CATTGGTGANTEAFF
NA	TRBV2	NA	TRBJ1-3	CASSGSGGNTIYF
NA	TRBV7-9	NA	TRBJ1-4	CASSLVGTRGEKLFF
NA	TRBV2	TRBD2	TRBJ2-3	CASSYTAGTSGASTDTQYF
NA	TRBV29-1	NA	TRBJ1-1	CSVKYQGTNTEAFF
many	TRBV5-1	TRBD1	TRBJ1-3	CASSRGQGAGGNTIYF
many	TRBV5-1	TRBD2	TRBJ2-3	CASSLKREGSTDTQYF
medium-sized	TRBV24-1	NA	TRBJ2-5	CATRGSQETQYF
NA	TRBV6-2/TRBV6-3	TRBD1	TRBJ1-2	CARPRGQGGYGYTF
many	TRBV28	NA	TRBJ2-7	CASSSNPVSGLHEQYF
NA	TRBV2	TRBD2	TRBJ2-7	CASRWTSHYEQYF
many	TRBV4-1	NA	TRBJ2-7	CASSQGVFAYEQYF
NA	TRBV29-1	NA	TRBJ2-5	CSFAGGKTQYF
NA	TRBV10-1	TRBD1	TRBJ1-1	CASPGQGAEVEAFF
NA	TRBV10-2	TRBD2	TRBJ2-5	CASSDSGTSGRALVVETQYF
many	TRBV7-2	TRBD1	TRBJ1-5	CASSLVDRGDQPQHF
NA	TRBV2	TRBD1	TRBJ2-7	CASNGGQAYEQYF
medium-sized	TRBV29-1	TRBD1	TRBJ2-7	CSVVGARGQYYEQYF
many	TRBV7-2	NA	TRBJ2-3	CASNRVETDTQYF
NA	TRBV12-3/TRBV12-4	NA	TRBJ2-5	CASSLQGGETQYF
NA	TRBV5-1	TRBD2	TRBJ2-5	CASSLGGVEETQYF
NA	TRBV19	NA	TRBJ1-3	CASSIGNTIYF
NA	TRBV20-1	NA	TRBJ1-2	CSAHTFNYGYTF
many	TRBV9	TRBD2	TRBJ2-5	CASSAQAGLGEAQYF
NA	TRBV11-2	TRBD1	TRBJ2-7	CASSLGQGQSEQYF
NA	TRBV7-2	NA	TRBJ1-1	CASSTGKDTEAFF
NA	TRBV7-9	NA	TRBJ2-2	CASSGPPGELFF
few	TRBV2	TRBD2	TRBJ2-7	CASGLAGIYEQYF
NA	TRBV15	NA	TRBJ1-5	CATSRDLTNQPQHF
NA	TRBV27	NA	TRBJ1-6	CASSLGGENSPLHF
NA	TRBV9	TRBD1	TRBJ2-2	CASSVRPGQGSGELFF
NA	TRBV2	TRBD1	TRBJ1-5	CASRRDRSYNQPQHF
NA	TRBV5-6	NA	TRBJ2-7	CASSSAGTNYEQYF
few	TRBV28	TRBD1	TRBJ1-2	CASSFSDRGYGYTF
many	TRBV20-1	TRBD2	TRBJ2-7	CSATGTSGRSYEQYF
many	TRBV4-3	TRBD1	TRBJ1-3	CASSASSGGSGNTIYF
many	TRBV20-1	TRBD2	TRBJ2-5	CSAQAGGGWLAALTHEETQYF
NA	TRBV20-1	NA	TRBJ1-2	CSARDGYGYTF
NA	TRBV15	NA	TRBJ1-6	CATSSELGSPLHF
once	TRBV15	NA	TRBJ1-5	CATSRATGTPSQPQHF
many	TRBV20-1	NA	TRBJ2-2	CSATIGHLLNTGELFF
few	TRBV15	TRBD1	TRBJ1-5	CATSSTGQGKSSNQPQHF
many	TRBV7-2	TRBD2	TRBJ2-2	CASSYRREGLGELFF
many	TRBV20-1	NA	TRBJ1-5	CSARQGGNQPQHF
NA	TRBV5-1	NA	TRBJ2-3	CASSLSVGEFTDTQYF